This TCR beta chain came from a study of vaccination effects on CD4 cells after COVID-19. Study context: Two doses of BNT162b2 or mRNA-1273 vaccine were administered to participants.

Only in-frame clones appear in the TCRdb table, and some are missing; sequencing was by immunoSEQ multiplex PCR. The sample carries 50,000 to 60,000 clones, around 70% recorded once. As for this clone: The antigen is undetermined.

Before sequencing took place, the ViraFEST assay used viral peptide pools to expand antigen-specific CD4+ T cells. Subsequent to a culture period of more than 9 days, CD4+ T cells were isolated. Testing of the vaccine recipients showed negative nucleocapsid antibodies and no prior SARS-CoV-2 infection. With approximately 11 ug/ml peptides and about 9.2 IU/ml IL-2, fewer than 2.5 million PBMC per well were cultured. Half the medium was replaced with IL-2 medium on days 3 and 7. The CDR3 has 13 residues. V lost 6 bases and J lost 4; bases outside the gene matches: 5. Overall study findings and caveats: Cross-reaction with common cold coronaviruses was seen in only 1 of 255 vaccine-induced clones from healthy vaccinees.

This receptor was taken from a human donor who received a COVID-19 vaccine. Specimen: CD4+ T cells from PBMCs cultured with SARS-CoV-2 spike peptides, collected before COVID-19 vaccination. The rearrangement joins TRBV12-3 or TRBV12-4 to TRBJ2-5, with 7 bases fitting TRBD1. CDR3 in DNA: TGTGCCAGCAGGACAGGGATCGTAGAGACCCAGTACTTC. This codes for CASRTGIVETQYF.